This T cell receptor (beta chain) was obtained from a study of blood T cell repertoires in COVID-19. Background on the study: There were acute and convalescent COVID-19 samples, and they came from the United States, Italy and Spain.

Repertoires were generated with immunoSEQ multiplex PCR, while TCRdb's copy carries only in-frame clones and drops some. The data show over 80,000 clones, roughly 86% seen once. Per germline, CDR1 SGHTA and CDR2 FQGNSA. V shed 3 bases and J 2 bases; nucleotides not matched to a gene: 7. This CDR3 spans 16 amino acids. This clonotype originated in a human donor in a cohort sampled during active COVID-19. The chain has TRBV7-2 and TRBJ2-5; 9 bases line up with TRBD2. The material sequenced was peripheral blood. CDR3: CASSLNAGGIQETQYF. The CDR3 DNA follows: TGTGCCAGCAGCTTGAATGCGGGAGGGATTCAAGAGACCCAGTACTTC.